The clone carrying this TCR beta chain was recorded many times. The data were obtained in a study of T cells after yellow fever vaccination. The germline V and J ends were trimmed by 0 bases and 6 bases, with 9 bases remaining between them. Germline-derived CDR1 and CDR2 are LGHNA and YNFKEQ. This CDR3 spans 14 amino acids. TCRdb used MiXCR to reprocess the 5' RACE reads, holding one entry per CDR3 protein. The data show some 200,000 distinct CDR3 sequences, under 3.5% seen once. Source: CD4+ T cells sorted from PBMCs, taken 10 days after the yellow fever booster vaccination. The receptor was isolated from a man aged 18-30 years who received the YFV17D yellow fever vaccine. This chain joins TRBV4-2 and TRBJ2-1, with D maybe TRBD2 (5 bases). CDR3 amino acids: CASSQDRGLNEQFF. CDR3 coding DNA: TGTGCCAGCAGCCAAGATCGTGGACTCAATGAGCAGTTCTTC.